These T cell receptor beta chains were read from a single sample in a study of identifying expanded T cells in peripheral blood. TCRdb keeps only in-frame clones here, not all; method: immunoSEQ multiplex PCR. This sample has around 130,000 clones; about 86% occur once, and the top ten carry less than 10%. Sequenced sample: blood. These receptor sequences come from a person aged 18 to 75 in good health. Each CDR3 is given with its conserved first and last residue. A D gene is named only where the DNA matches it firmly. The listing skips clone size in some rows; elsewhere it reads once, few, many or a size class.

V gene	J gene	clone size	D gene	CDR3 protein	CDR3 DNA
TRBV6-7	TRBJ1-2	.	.	CASSYGGRHGYTF	TGTGCCAGCAGTTACGGGGGCCGCCATGGCTACACCTTC
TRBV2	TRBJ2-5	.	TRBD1	CASSPGQAWGETQYF	TGTGCCAGCAGCCCCGGACAGGCTTGGGGAGAGACCCAGTACTTC
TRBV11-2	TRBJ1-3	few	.	CASSLGRNGAGNTIYF	TGTGCCAGCAGCCTCGGGCGGAATGGGGCTGGAAACACCATATATTTT
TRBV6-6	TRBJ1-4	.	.	CASSYGTYNEKLFF	TGTGCCAGCAGTTACGGGACATATAATGAAAAACTGTTTTTT
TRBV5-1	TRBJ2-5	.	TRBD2	CASSQLAGTTRTQYF	TGCGCCAGCAGCCAACTAGCGGGGACCACGAGGACCCAGTACTTC
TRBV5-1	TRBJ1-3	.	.	CASTLTPGNTIYF	TGCGCCAGCACCCTGACGCCTGGAAACACCATATATTTT
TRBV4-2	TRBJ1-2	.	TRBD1	CASSLGTDTGYTF	TGTGCCAGCAGCCTGGGGACAGACACTGGCTACACCTTC
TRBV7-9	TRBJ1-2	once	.	CASSRGGLGYGYTF	TGTGCCAGCAGCCGCGGGGGGTTGGGCTATGGCTACACCTTC
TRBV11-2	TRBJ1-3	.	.	CASSRFHGSGNTIYF	TGTGCCAGCAGCCGATTCCACGGCTCTGGAAACACCATATATTTT
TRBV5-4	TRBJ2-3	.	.	CASSRKPTGDTQYF	TGTGCCAGCAGCCGAAAACCGACAGGAGATACGCAGTATTTT
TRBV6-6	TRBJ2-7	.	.	CASSYGEGTYEQYF	TGTGCCAGCAGTTACGGCGAAGGGACCTACGAGCAGTACTTC
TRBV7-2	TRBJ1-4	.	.	CASSLDHLGLGEKLFF	TGTGCCAGCAGCTTAGATCACCTAGGACTGGGAGAAAAACTGTTTTTT
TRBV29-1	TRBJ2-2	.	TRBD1	CSAGPRTGVDTGELFF	TGCAGCGCTGGTCCCCGGACAGGGGTCGACACCGGGGAGCTGTTTTTT
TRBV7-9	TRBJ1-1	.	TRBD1	CASSHSRGRITEAFF	TGTGCCAGCAGCCATTCCAGGGGGAGAATCACTGAAGCTTTCTTT
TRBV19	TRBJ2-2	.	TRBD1	CASSEWGQGTPGELFF	TGTGCCAGTAGTGAGTGGGGACAGGGGACCCCAGGGGAGCTGTTTTTT
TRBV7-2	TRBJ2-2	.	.	CASSLGRRGYTGELFF	TGTGCCAGCAGCTTAGGGCGGAGGGGCTACACCGGGGAGCTGTTTTTT
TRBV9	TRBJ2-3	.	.	CASSARTAHTDTQYF	TGTGCCAGCAGCGCCCGGACAGCCCACACAGATACGCAGTATTTT
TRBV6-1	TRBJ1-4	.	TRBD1	CASSERDRGLGTNEKLFF	TGTGCCAGCAGTGAACGGGACAGGGGTTTGGGAACTAATGAAAAACTGTTTTTT
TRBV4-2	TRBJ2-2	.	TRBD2	CASSQVWAGGDTGELFF	TGTGCCAGCAGCCAAGTATGGGCGGGGGGAGACACCGGGGAGCTGTTTTTT
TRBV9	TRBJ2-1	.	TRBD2	CASSRAGSSSYNEQFF	TGTGCCAGCAGCCGAGCGGGATCCAGCTCCTACAATGAGCAGTTCTTC
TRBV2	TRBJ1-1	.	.	CASGGGGTEAFF	TGTGCCAGCGGTGGGGGTGGGACTGAAGCTTTCTTT
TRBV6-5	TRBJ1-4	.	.	CASSSSATNEKLFF	TGTGCCAGCAGTTCCAGTGCAACTAATGAAAAACTGTTTTTT
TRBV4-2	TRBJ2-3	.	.	CASSQVEAPDTQYF	TGTGCCAGCAGCCAAGTGGAAGCTCCGGATACGCAGTATTTT